The clone carrying this T cell receptor (beta chain) has only a few counts. Antigen unknown. Repertoires were generated with immunoSEQ multiplex PCR, while TCRdb's copy carries only in-frame clones and drops some. Of some 72,000 clones in the sample, 90% were seen once. The CDR3 consists of 15 residues. Trimming cost V 5 bases and J 0 bases, with 13 bases left between them. Germline V lookup: CDR1 MGHDK, CDR2 SYGVNS. This sample stems from a study of identifying expanded T cells in peripheral blood. Overall study findings and caveats: About 1.2 clones differed between technical replicates, versus about 15 and 19 over time. Variance in clone template counts between approximately 2-week samples significantly increased with total template count across all healthy donors.

During the collection period, no donor immune events like infections were recorded. This chain connects TRBV25-1 to TRBJ1-1, with a tentative D call TRBD1 (5 bases). Sequenced material: blood. The sequence was obtained from a person aged 18-69 years in good health. The CDR3 sequence is CASSPMTALNTEAFF. The CDR3 DNA follows: TGTGCCAGCAGTCCAATGACAGCGCTGAACACTGAAGCTTTCTTT.